Here is one T cell receptor (beta chain) with its context. Its antigen is unknown. Indicated time point: persistent/refractory GD, antithyroid drugs over 5 years with positive TRAb. TCR sequences were obtained from RNA taken from PBMCs. Peripheral blood, nine milliliters of it, was drawn into EDTA tubes. For TCR beta, libraries came from iRepertoire HTBI primers and Arm-PCR of CDR3 regions. TCRdb reprocessed the multiplex PCR reads with MiXCR, giving one entry per CDR3 protein. Of hundreds of thousands of distinct CDR3 sequences listed, 30% are singletons. This record comes from a study of regulatory T cells in long-lasting Graves disease. Study at large: More than 5 years of antithyroid drugs with positive TSH receptor antibodies defined persistent Graves' disease.

The germline V gene has CDR1 SNHLY and CDR2 FYNNEI. This CDR3 is 15 amino acids long. J gave up 7 bases and V 7 bases, and 10 bases lay outside the gene matches. Study results and limitations: Whereas about a thousand public clonotypes were shared by new patients, persistent patients shared more, at a few thousand. Persistent disease samples used TRBV28, TRBJ1-2 and TRBJ2-5 preferentially.

The TCR was taken from a female donor with Graves disease. The source was peripheral blood mononuclear cells (PBMCs), collected when the disease was refractory, from a patient treated with antithyroid drugs. The chain employs TRBV2 and TRBJ2-7, with 13 bases identical to TRBD2. This CDR3 is CASILRTSGRREQYF. The CDR3 DNA is TGTGCCAGCATACTACGGACTAGCGGGAGACGAGAGCAGTACTTC.